Below are 20 T cell receptor beta chains sequenced from a single sample in a study of beta chain features in type 1 diabetes (dated by TCRdb to 2017 to 2018). The library was produced with the immunoSEQ multiplex PCR assay. All of the isolated RNA was reverse transcribed with the High Capacity cDNA Reverse Transcription Kit, so expressed TCRB transcripts were sequenced. In its TCRdb copy, this immuneACCESS table keeps in-frame sequences only and misses some clones. Where compared with another copy, unresolved V genes explain less than half of these, and the others have no known cause. This sample comprises about 300,000 clones, 8% of them detected only once. The top ten clones comprise approximately 0.99% of the sample. Material: central memory CD4+ T cells from blood. The receptors were sampled from a young woman in good health.

This clone showed up just a few times. V gene TRBV7-8 combines with J gene TRBJ2-7, with 12 bases that match TRBD1. Germline V lookup: CDR1 SGHVS, CDR2 FQNEAQ. V lost 5 bases to trimming and J lost 5 bases; unmatched junction nucleotides: 7. This CDR3 region has 15 residues. The DNA for the CDR3 is TGTGCCAGCAGCGCCTCCGGGACAGGGGGCGACGAGCAGTACGTC. This encodes CASSASGTGGDEQYV.

This clone was picked up many times. The chain uses TRBV14 and TRBJ1-1; D is ambiguous. V was clipped by 1 base and J by 10 bases, with 10 bases between them. CDR3 size: 12 residues. Germline values: CDR1 SGHDN, CDR2 FVKESK. CDR3 region: CASSQARSRAFF. CDR3 in DNA: TGTGCCAGCAGCCAAGCCCGTTCGAGAGCTTTCTTT.

Only a few counts were recorded for this clone. The chain combines TRBV7-9 with TRBJ1-2; D remains ambiguous. V lost 5 bases to trimming and J lost 4 bases, with 11 bases between them. In germline, CDR1 is SEHNR, CDR2 FQNEAQ (reference sequence). The length of the CDR3 is 13 residues. CDR3 nucleotides: TGTGCCAGCAGCCCTGATAAAATCTATGGCTACACCTTC. Translation gives CASSPDKIYGYTF.

This clone was detected many times. The same CDR3 can be traced to other DNA sequences in this sample. The chain has TRBV19 and TRBJ2-7; TRBD2 aligns across 11 bases. Trimming removed 1 base from V and 3 bases from J; junction bases left unmatched: 2. Germline V gene lookup returns CDR1 LNHDA and CDR2 SQIVND (reference sequence). This CDR3 spans 15 amino acids. Here the CDR3 DNA reads TGTGCCAGTAGTATAGGACTAGCGGGAAACTACGAGCAGTACTTC. Protein: CASSIGLAGNYEQYF.

The gene calls are TRBV5-4 and TRBJ2-3; tentatively, D is TRBD2 (6 bases). This CDR3 contains 14 residues. V gave up 2 bases and J gave up 2 bases, with 9 bases separating them. Germline V lookup: CDR1 SGHNT, CDR2 YYREEE (reference sequence). This CDR3 is CASSFTGDTDTQYF. The CDR3 region has the DNA TGTGCCAGCAGCTTCACGGGGGACACAGATACGCAGTATTTT.

This clone showed up just a few times. This chain joins TRBV28 and TRBJ2-5, with D possibly matching TRBD2 (6 bases). The ends were cut back, 3 bases at V and 7 bases at J, with 21 bases in the middle. The germline V gene has CDR1 MDHEN and CDR2 SYDVKM. This CDR3 comprises 16 residues. In DNA form, the CDR3 reads TGTGCCAGCAGTTTCCCCGGGACTTCAGTGAGGGGGACCCAGTACTTC. Translated: CASSFPGTSVRGTQYF.

The CDR3 nucleotides are TGTGCCAGCAGCTTCGGGGGAGCCAAAAACATTCAGTACTTC. This codes for CASSFGGAKNIQYF. The genes are TRBV5-8 and TRBJ2-4; perhaps TRBD2 as D (6 bases). Germline V gene data show CDR1 as SGHTS and CDR2 as YDEGEE. CDR3 length: 14 residues. Between the trimmed V and J ends, which lost 2 bases and 0 bases, there was a span of 6 bases.

The chain links TRBV12-5 to TRBJ2-3; 14 bases are a match to TRBD2. With 5 bases clipped from V and 4 bases from J, the junction kept 5 bases outside the gene matches. CDR1 LGHNT and CDR2 FRNRAP come from the germline V gene. This CDR3 is built from 16 residues. CDR3 amino acids: CASGSGTSGSADTQYF. In DNA, the CDR3 is TGTGCTAGTGGTAGCGGGACTAGCGGGAGTGCAGATACGCAGTATTTT.

The chain carries TRBV2 and TRBJ1-3, with TRBD1 identical over 7 bases. V lost 4 bases to trimming and J lost 0 bases; unmatched junction nucleotides: 6. The CDR3 extends over 16 amino acids. From germline, CDR1 is SNHLY and CDR2 FYNNEI. The CDR3 nucleotides read TGTGCCAGCAGTGGGACAGGTGGACGCTCTGGAAACACCATATATTTT. Encoded protein: CASSGTGGRSGNTIYF.

As DNA, the CDR3 is TGTGCCAGCAGCTCGACAGCGACGGGTGAAAAACTGTTTTTT. It is translated as CASSSTATGEKLFF. This sequence joins TRBV7-2 and TRBJ1-4; possibly TRBD1 for D (5 bases). This CDR3 spans 14 amino acids. From germline, CDR1 is SGHTA and CDR2 FQGNSA. The V end was cut by 4 bases, the J end by 7 bases, with 13 bases between.

This chain links TRBV4-2 with TRBJ2-1; D gene unclear. Trimming took 0 bases from V and 12 from J, leaving 9 bases between them. This CDR3 comprises 12 residues. The germline V gene has CDR1 LGHNA and CDR2 YNFKEQ. CDR3 sequence reads: CASSQDMTWQFF. The CDR3 coding sequence is TGTGCCAGCAGCCAAGATATGACGTGGCAGTTCTTC.

This chain connects TRBV15 to TRBJ2-3; 10 bases fit TRBD2. Germline V gene lookup returns CDR1 LNHNV and CDR2 YYDKDF (reference sequence). The CDR3 totals 15 residues. The V segment lost 3 bases and the J segment 2 bases; nucleotides outside the gene matches: 2. Here the CDR3 reads CATSSGLAVTDTQYF. CDR3 nucleotide sequence: TGTGCCACCAGCAGCGGACTAGCGGTCACAGATACGCAGTATTTT.

The chain recombines TRBV5-4 with TRBJ2-7, with 11 bases matching TRBD1. Germline CDR1 SGHNT, CDR2 YYREEE (reference sequence). After removal of 1 base from V and 3 bases from J, the junction contained 3 bases not matched to a gene. This CDR3 contains 15 residues. CDR3 region: CASSLKDRGLYEQYV. The CDR3 DNA reads as TGTGCCAGCAGCTTGAAGGACAGGGGGCTCTACGAGCAGTACGTC.

The table lists this clone with a few counts. The chain uses TRBV29-1 and TRBJ2-3, with D perhaps given as TRBD1 or TRBD2 (6 bases each). The CDR3 length is 14 residues. Germline V gene data show CDR1 as SQVTM and CDR2 as ANQGSEA. The V end was cut by 4 bases, the J end by 0 bases, with 11 bases between. The CDR3 here is CSVAEGGSTDTQYF. CDR3 nucleotide sequence: TGCAGCGTTGCGGAGGGGGGTAGCACAGATACGCAGTATTTT.

This clone has only a few counts. This chain joins TRBV11-3 and TRBJ1-2; D is possibly TRBD1 (6 bases). Germline V gene sequence: CDR1 SGHNT, CDR2 YENEEA. This CDR3 spans 13 amino acids. Trimming pared 5 bases from V and 5 bases from J, leaving 12 bases between. In nucleotides, the CDR3 is TGTGCCAGCAGCCCAGACAGGAATTATGGCTACACCTTC. It is translated as CASSPDRNYGYTF.

V usage is TRBV5-1 and J usage is TRBJ1-3; TRBD1 might be the D (5 bases). V lost 2 bases and J 0 bases, leaving 15 bases between the germline ends. This CDR3 has 17 residues. Per germline, CDR1 SGHRS and CDR2 YFSETQ. The CDR3 loop is CASSLTAQGLSGNTIYF. CDR3 sequence (DNA): TGCGCCAGCAGCTTAACCGCTCAGGGCCTCTCTGGAAACACCATATATTTT. The full variable domain, its missing parts supplied by reference TRBV5-1 and TRBJ1-3, is KAGVTQTPRYLIKTRGQQVTLSCSPISGHRSVSWYQQTPGQGLQFLFEYFSETQRNKGNFPGRFSGRQFSNSRSEMNVSTLELGDSALYLCASSLTAQGLSGNTIYFGEGSWLTVV.

This sequence joins TRBV4-2 and TRBJ2-1; D remains ambiguous. This CDR3 spans 13 amino acids. Trimming removed 1 base from V and 11 bases from J, with 12 bases in between. The germline CDR1 and CDR2 sequences are LGHNA and YNFKEQ. CDR3: CASSQASSEKQFF. In DNA form, the CDR3 reads TGTGCCAGCAGCCAAGCCTCATCCGAAAAGCAGTTCTTC.

The V call is TRBV30, the J call TRBJ2-7; D gene ambiguous. The germline V gene has CDR1 GTSNPN and CDR2 SVGIG (reference sequence). V lost 0 bases to trimming and J lost 2 bases, with 17 bases between them. The CDR3 consists of 16 residues. The DNA of the CDR3 is TGTGCCTGGAGTGTAAGAGGCAGAACTTTGACCTACGAGCAGTACTTC. Amino acids: CAWSVRGRTLTYEQYF.

The rearrangement joins TRBV18 to TRBJ1-1; D remains unclear. CDR1 and CDR2 (germline): KGHSH, LQKENI. V lost 3 bases to trimming and J lost 5 bases, with 10 bases between them. The CDR3 is 13 residues long. The CDR3 here is CASSPPSSTEAFF. The CDR3 DNA is TGTGCCAGCTCACCTCCGAGTTCGACTGAAGCTTTCTTT.

The chain joins TRBV7-2 to TRBJ2-5, with D unresolved. This CDR3 has 14 amino acids. V lost 0 bases and J lost 5, with 10 bases in between. Germline V gene lookup returns CDR1 SGHTA and CDR2 FQGNSA. CDR3 protein: CASSLAPDYETQYF. The CDR3 coding sequence is TGTGCCAGCAGCTTAGCCCCCGATTATGAGACCCAGTACTTC. Based on the CDR3 plus reference TRBV7-2 and TRBJ2-5, the full variable domain is GAGVSQSPSNKVTEKGKDVELRCDPISGHTALYWYRQSLGQGLEFLIYFQGNSAPDKSGLPSDRFSAERTGGSVSTLTIQRTQQEDSAVYLCASSLAPDYETQYFGPGTRLLVL.